This T cell receptor beta chain derives from a study of T cells in Graves' hyperthyroidism and ophthalmopathy. Background on the study: Peripheral blood was acquired at first diagnosis, ahead of any therapy whatsoever.

This clonotype came up many times. Antigen specificity is unknown. Findings and limits, study-wide: Most clonotypes that expanded in the thyroid above 0.001 also showed up in blood.

PBMCs were derived from about 10 ml fresh peripheral blood. RNA transcripts served as the template for amplifying TCR beta CDR3 regions. HTBI primers were employed in a first-round RT-PCR of the TCR CDR3. TCRdb passed the multiplex PCR reads through MiXCR, listing each CDR3 protein once. The data show fewer than 350,000 distinct CDR3 sequences, with less than 20% seen just once and roughly 15% held by the top ten. Trimming stripped 0 bases from V and 0 bases from J, with 21 bases between. The CDR3 runs to 20 residues. Germline V gives CDR1 SGHTA, CDR2 FQGNSA. The sequenced sample consisted of blood. The chain is built from TRBV7-2 and TRBJ2-4; D not resolved. The TCR was taken from a woman between 40 and 50 years old with Graves' ophthalmopathy. CDR3 sequence (DNA): TGTGCCAGCAGCTTAGCCCAAAGTTATGGCGCCGTGATAGCCAAAAACATTCAGTACTTC. Protein: CASSLAQSYGAVIAKNIQYF.